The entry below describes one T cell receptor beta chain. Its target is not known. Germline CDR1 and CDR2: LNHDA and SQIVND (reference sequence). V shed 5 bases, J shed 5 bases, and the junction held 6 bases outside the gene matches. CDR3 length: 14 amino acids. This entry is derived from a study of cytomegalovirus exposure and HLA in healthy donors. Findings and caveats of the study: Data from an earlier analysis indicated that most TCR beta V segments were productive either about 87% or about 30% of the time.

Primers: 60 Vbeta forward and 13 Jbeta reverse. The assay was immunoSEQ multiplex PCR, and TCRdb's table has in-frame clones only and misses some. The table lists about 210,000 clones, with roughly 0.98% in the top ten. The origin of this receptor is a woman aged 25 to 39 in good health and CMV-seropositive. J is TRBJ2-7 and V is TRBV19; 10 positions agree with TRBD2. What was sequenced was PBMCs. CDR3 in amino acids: CASSPSGSVDEQYF. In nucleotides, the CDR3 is TGTGCCAGTAGTCCTAGCGGGAGCGTGGACGAGCAGTACTTC.